Listed here is a single TCR beta chain. Its antigen is not known. The CDR3 runs to 14 residues. With 1 base removed from V and 6 bases from J, the gap between germline ends came to 12 bases. CDR1 SGHTA and CDR2 FQGTGA come from the germline V gene. Each of the CD4+ naive, central memory, regulatory and stem cell-like memory populations was sorted via CD45RO/CCR7/CD25/CD127/CD95/CD27. The sample is drawn from a study of beta chain features in type 1 diabetes. Whole-study results and caveats: The naive, central memory and Treg TCRB repertoires showed an apparent similarity that was greater among patients than among healthy donors. Researchers report that Type 1 diabetes patients had moderately but significantly shorter TCRB CDR3s across all four CD4+ subsets.

Sequencing targeted expressed TCRB transcripts, as all isolated RNA had been reverse transcribed. The table came from immunoSEQ multiplex PCR; TCRdb's copy has only in-frame clones and leaves some out. The data hold over 150,000 clones, with 10% observed a single time. The chain links TRBV7-3 to TRBJ2-5; possibly TRBD1 for D (5 bases). The sequenced sample was central memory CD4+ T cells from blood. The source of this sequence is a man in his thirties or forties with type 1 diabetes. DNA for the CDR3: TGTGCCAGCAGCTTAAGGCAGGGCGAACAGACCCAGTACTTC. Translating it yields CASSLRQGEQTQYF.